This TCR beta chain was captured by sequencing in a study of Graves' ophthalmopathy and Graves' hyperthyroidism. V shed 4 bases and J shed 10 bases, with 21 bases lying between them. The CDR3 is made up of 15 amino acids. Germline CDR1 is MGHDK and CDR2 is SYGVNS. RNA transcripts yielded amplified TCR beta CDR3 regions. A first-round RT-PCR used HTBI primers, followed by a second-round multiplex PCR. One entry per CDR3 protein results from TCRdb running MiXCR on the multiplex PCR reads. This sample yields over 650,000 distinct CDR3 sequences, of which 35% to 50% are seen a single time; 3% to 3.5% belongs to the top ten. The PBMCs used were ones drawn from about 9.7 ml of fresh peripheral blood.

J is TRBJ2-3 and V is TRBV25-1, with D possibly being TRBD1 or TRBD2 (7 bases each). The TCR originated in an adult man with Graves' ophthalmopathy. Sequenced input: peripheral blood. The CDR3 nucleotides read TGTGCCAGCAGTGTGAGGGACCAGGGGGGGAGTGCGCAGTATTTT. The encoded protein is CASSVRDQGGSAQYF.